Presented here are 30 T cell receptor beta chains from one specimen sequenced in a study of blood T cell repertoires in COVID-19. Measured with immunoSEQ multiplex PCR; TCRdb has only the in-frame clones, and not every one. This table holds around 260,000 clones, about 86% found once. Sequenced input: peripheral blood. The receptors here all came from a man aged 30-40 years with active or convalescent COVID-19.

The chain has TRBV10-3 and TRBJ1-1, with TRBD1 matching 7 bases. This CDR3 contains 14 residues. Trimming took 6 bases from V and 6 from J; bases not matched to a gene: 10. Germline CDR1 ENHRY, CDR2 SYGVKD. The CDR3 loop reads CAISDHDRAPEAFF. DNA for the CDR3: TGTGCCATCAGCGACCACGACAGGGCCCCTGAAGCTTTCTTT.

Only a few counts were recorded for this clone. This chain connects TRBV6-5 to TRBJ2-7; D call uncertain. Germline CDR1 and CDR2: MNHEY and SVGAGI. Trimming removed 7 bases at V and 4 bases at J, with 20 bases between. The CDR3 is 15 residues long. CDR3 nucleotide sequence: TGTGCCAGCAAAGAGCAGGCACTCCCCTTTTACGAGCAGTACTTC. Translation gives CASKEQALPFYEQYF.

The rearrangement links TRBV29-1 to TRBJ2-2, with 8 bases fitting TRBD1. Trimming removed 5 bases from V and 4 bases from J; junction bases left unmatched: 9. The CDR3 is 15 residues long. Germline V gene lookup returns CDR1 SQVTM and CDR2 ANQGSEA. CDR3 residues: CSVFGDRGGTGELFF. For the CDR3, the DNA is TGCAGCGTTTTTGGCGACAGGGGCGGCACCGGGGAGCTGTTTTTT.

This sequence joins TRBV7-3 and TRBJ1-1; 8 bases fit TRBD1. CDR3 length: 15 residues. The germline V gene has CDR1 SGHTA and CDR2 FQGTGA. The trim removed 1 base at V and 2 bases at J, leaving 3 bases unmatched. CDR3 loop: CASSLIAGGNTEAFF. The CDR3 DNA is TGTGCCAGCAGCTTAATTGCAGGGGGCAACACTGAAGCTTTCTTT.

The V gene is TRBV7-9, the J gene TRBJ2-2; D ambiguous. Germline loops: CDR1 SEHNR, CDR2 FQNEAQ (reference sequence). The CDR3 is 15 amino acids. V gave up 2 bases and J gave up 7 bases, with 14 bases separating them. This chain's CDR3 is CASSLQRRSGGELFF. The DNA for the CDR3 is TGTGCCAGCAGCTTACAGCGACGGAGTGGCGGGGAGCTGTTTTTT.

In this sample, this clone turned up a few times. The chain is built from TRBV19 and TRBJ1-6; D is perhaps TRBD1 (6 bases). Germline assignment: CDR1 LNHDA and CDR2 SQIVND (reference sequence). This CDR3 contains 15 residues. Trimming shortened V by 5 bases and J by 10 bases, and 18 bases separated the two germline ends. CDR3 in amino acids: CASSPWTAPGSPLHF. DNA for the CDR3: TGTGCCAGTAGTCCATGGACAGCGCCGGGATCACCCCTCCACTTT.

In DNA form, the CDR3 reads TGTGCCAGCAGCAAACTAGCGGGGGACACCGGGGAGCTGTTTTTT. Its translation is CASSKLAGDTGELFF. The V and J genes are TRBV7-2 and TRBJ2-2; TRBD2 matches 11 bases. Germline assignment: CDR1 SGHTA and CDR2 FQGNSA. This CDR3 comprises 15 residues. After removal of 5 bases from V and 3 bases from J, the junction contained 2 bases not matched to a gene.

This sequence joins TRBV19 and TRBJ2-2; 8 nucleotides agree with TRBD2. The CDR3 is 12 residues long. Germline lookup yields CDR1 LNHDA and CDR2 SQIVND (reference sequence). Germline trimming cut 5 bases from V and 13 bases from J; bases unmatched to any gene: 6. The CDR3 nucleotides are TGTGCCAGTAGTCCCCGGGAGGGAGGGCTGTTTTTT. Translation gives CASSPREGGLFF.

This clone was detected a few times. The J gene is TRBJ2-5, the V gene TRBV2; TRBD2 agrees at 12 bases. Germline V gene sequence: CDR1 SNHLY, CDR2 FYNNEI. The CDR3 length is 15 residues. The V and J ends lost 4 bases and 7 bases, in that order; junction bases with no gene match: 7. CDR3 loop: CASSASGGALGTQYF. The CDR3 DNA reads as TGTGCCAGCAGTGCTAGCGGGGGGGCTTTAGGGACCCAGTACTTC.

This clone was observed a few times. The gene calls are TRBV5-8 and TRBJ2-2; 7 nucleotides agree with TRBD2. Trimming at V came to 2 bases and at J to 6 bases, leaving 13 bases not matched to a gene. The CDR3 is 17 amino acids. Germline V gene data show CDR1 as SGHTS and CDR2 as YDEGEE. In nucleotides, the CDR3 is TGTGCCAGCAGCTTACCCCGAGCGGGGAACGACCCCGGGGAGCTGTTTTTT. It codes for CASSLPRAGNDPGELFF.

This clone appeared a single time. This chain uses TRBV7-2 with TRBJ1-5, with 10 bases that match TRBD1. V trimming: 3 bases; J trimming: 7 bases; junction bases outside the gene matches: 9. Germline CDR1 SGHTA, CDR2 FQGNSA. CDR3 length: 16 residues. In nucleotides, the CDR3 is TGTGCCAGCAGCTTGATTGGGACAGGGGTAGGGCAGCCCCAGCATTTT. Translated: CASSLIGTGVGQPQHF.

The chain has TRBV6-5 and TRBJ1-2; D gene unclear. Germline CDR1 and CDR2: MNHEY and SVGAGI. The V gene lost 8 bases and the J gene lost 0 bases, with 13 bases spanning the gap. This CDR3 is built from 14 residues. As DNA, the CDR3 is TGTGCCAGCCGGATCGGGCGGGCTAACTATGGCTACACCTTC. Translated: CASRIGRANYGYTF.

In DNA form, the CDR3 reads TGTGCCAGCAGTTATTCGACCGGGGAGCTGTTTTTT. This gives the protein CASSYSTGELFF. The chain couples TRBV6-1 to TRBJ2-2, with D unresolved. CDR1 is MNHNS, CDR2 SASEGT, per germline. Trimming pared 5 bases from V and 5 bases from J, leaving 6 bases between. The CDR3 runs to 12 residues.

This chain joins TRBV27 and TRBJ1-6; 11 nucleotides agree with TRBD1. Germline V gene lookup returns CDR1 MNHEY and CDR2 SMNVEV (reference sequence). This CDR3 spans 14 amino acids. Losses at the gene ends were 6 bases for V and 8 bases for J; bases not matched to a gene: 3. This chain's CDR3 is CASRQGQGDSPLHF. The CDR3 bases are TGTGCCAGCAGACAGGGACAGGGGGATTCACCCCTCCACTTT.

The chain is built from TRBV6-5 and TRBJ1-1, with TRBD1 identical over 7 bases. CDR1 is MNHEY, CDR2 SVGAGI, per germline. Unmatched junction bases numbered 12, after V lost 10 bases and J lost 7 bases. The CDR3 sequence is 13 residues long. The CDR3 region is CATPGQALGEAFF. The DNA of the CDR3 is TGTGCCACCCCCGGACAGGCACTTGGTGAAGCTTTCTTT.

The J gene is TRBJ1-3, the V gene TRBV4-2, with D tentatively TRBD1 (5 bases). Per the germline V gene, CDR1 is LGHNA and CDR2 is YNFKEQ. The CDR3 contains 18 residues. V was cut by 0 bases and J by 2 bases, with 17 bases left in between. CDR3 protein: CASSQELKWRDAGNTIYF. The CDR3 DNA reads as TGTGCCAGCAGCCAAGAGTTGAAATGGAGGGACGCTGGAAACACCATATATTTT.

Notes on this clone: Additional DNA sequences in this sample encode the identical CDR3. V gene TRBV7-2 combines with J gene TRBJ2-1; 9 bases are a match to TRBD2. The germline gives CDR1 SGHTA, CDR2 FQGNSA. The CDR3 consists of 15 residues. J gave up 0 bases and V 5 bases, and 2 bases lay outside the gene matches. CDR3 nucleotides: TGTGCCAGCAGCCCAGCGGGGGGCTCCTACAATGAGCAGTTCTTC. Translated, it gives CASSPAGGSYNEQFF.

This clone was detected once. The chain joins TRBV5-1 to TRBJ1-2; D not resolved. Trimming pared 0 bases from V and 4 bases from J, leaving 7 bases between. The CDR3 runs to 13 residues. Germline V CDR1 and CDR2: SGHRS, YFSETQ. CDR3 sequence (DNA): TGCGCCAGCAGCTTGGGCGGATCCTATGGCTACACCTTC. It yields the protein CASSLGGSYGYTF.

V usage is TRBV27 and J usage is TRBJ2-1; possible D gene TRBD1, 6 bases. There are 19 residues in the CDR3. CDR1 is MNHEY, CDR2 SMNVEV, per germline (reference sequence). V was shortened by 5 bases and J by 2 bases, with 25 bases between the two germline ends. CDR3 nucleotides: TGTGCCAGCAGTCCACTAACCCCTACCCCGGGACACCCCTACAATGAGCAGTTCTTC. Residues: CASSPLTPTPGHPYNEQFF.

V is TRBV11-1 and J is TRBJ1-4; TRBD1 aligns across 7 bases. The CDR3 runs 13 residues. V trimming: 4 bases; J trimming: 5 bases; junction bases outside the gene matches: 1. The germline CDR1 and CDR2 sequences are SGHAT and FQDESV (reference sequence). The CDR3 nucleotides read TGTGCCAGCAGCTCGGGACAGAATGAAAAACTGTTTTTT. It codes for CASSSGQNEKLFF. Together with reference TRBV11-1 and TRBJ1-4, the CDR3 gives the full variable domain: EAEVAQSPRYKITEKSQAVAFWCDPISGHATLYWYRQILGQGPELLVQFQDESVVDDSQLPKDRFSAERLKGVDSTLKIQPAELGDSAMYLCASSSGQNEKLFFGSGTQLSVL.

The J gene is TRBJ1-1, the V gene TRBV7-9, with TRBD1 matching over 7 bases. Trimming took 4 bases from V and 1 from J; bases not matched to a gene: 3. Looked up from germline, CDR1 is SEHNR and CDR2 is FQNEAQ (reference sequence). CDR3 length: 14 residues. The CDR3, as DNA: TGTGCCAGCAGCTCGGGGGACAGGAACACTGAAGCTTTCTTT. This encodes CASSSGDRNTEAFF.

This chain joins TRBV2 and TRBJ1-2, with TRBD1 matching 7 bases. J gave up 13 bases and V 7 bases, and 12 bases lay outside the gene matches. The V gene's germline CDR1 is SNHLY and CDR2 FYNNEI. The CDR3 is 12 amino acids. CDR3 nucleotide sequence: TGTGCCAGCAAGACAGGGAGAAACCCCCGCACCTTC. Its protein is CASKTGRNPRTF.

The DNA for the CDR3 is TGTGCCAGCAGCAGCAGGGAATTAAGCTCCTACGAGCAGTACTTC. Translated, it gives CASSSRELSSYEQYF. This chain uses TRBV7-8 with TRBJ2-7, with D possibly matching TRBD1 (5 bases). V lost 5 bases and J 0 bases, leaving 14 bases between the germline ends. Germline CDR1 and CDR2: SGHVS and FQNEAQ. The CDR3 is 15 residues long.

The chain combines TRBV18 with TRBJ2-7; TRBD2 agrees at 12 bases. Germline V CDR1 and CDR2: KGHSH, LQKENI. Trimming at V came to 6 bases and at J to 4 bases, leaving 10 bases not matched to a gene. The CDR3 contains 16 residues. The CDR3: CASSPGLLAGGYEQYF. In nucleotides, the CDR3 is TGTGCCAGCTCCCCCGGGTTACTAGCGGGGGGATACGAGCAGTACTTC.

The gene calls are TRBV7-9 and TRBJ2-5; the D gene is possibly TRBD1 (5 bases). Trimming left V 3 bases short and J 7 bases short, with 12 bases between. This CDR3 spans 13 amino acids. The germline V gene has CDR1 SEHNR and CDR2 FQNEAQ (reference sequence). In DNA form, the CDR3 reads TGTGCCAGCAGCTTTTCGTCCCAGGGGACCCAGTACTTC. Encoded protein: CASSFSSQGTQYF.

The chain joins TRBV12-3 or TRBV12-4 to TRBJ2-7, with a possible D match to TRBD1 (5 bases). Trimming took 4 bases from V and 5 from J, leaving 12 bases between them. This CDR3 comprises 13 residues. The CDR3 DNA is TGTGCCAGCAGTTCCAACGGACATAACGAGCAGTACTTC. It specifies CASSSNGHNEQYF.

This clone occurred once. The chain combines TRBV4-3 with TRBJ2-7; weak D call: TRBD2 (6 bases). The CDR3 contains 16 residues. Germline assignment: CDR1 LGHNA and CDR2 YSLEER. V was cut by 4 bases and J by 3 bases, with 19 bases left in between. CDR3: CASSRQLSGASYEQYF. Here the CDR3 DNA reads TGCGCCAGCAGCCGCCAGCTCTCGGGAGCAAGCTACGAGCAGTACTTC.

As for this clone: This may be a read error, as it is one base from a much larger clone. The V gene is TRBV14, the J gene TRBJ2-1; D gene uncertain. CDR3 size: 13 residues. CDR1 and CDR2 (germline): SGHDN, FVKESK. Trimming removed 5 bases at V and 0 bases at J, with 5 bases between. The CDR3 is CASSASSYNEQFF. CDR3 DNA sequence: TGTGCCAGCAGCGCGAGCTCCTACAATGAGCAGTTCTTC.

In DNA, the CDR3 is TGTGCCAGCTCACCAGGACAGGGCGGTTCAACGGGGCAGCTGTTTTTT. Protein: CASSPGQGGSTGQLFF. The chain has TRBV18 and TRBJ2-2; TRBD1 aligns across 8 bases. This CDR3 is built from 16 residues. The V gene's germline CDR1 is KGHSH and CDR2 LQKENI. After removal of 2 bases from V and 12 bases from J, the junction contained 14 bases not matched to a gene.

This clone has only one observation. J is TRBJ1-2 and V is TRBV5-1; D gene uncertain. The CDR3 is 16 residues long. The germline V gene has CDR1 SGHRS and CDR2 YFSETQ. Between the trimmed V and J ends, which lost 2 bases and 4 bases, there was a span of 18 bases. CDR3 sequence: CASSFLPDEGSYGYTF. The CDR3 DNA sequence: TGCGCCAGCAGCTTTTTACCAGATGAGGGATCCTATGGCTACACCTTC.